This T cell receptor beta chain was sequenced for a study of persistence of HIV-infected CD4 T cells. This clone has just a few counts. Its antigen is not identified. Germline CDR1 reads SGHRS; CDR2 reads YFSETQ. This CDR3 has 13 amino acids. The germline V and J ends were trimmed by 0 bases and 1 base, with 2 bases remaining between them. Sequencing used immunoSEQ version 4 in survey mode. The data were produced by immunoSEQ multiplex PCR, yet TCRdb's version contains in-frame clones alone and is incomplete. The sample lists more than 45,000 clones, under 85% seen once, with under 3.5% in the top ten. Stimulation used about 9.2 ug/mL lysate from CMV-infected fibroblasts. Memory cells lacking CD40L and CD69 with high CD45RO were sorted. Inclusion required CMV-positive serology and CD4+ counts above 400 cells/uL.

V and J are TRBV5-1 and TRBJ2-1, with D unclear. This sample comprised CD4+ T cells sorted from PBMCs after approximately 19-hour stimulation, obtained from a patient who received antiretroviral therapy. This TCR was sampled from an adult man with HIV who was CMV-seropositive. CDR3 in amino acids: CASSLVSYNEQFF. CDR3 nucleotides: TGCGCCAGCAGCTTGGTGTCCTACAATGAGCAGTTCTTC.